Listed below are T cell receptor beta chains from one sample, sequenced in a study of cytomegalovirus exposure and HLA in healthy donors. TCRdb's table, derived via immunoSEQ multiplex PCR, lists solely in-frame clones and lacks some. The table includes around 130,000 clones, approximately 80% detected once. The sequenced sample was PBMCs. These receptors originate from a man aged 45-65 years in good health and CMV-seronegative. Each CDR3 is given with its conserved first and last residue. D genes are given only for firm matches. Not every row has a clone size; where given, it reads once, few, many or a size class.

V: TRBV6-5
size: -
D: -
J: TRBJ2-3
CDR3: CASSYSASSTDTQYF
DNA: TGTGCCAGCAGTTACTCGGCTTCTAGCACAGATACGCAGTATTTT

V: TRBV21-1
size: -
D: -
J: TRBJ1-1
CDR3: CASRSSGGMNTEAFF
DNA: TGTGCCAGCAGGTCTTCAGGGGGAATGAACACTGAAGCTTTCTTT

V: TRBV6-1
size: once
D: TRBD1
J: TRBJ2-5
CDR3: CASSGWTGSGETQYF
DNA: TGTGCCAGCAGTGGGTGGACAGGTTCAGGAGAGACCCAGTACTTC

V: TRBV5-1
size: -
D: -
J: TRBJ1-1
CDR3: CASSLGGTGRTEAFF
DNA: TGCGCCAGCAGCTTGGGCGGGACCGGGAGGACTGAAGCTTTCTTT

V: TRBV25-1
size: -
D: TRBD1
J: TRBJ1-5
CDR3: CASSETGVGNQPQHF
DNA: TGTGCCAGCAGTGAAACAGGGGTGGGCAATCAGCCCCAGCATTTT

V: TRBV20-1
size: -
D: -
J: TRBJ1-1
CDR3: CSFRGETEAFF
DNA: TGCAGCTTCCGGGGAGAGACTGAAGCTTTCTTT

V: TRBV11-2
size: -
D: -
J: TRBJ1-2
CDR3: CASSLDTANYGYTF
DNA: TGTGCCAGCAGCTTAGACACAGCTAACTATGGCTACACCTTC

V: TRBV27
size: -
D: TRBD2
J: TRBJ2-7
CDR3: CASSLAGVGSGRGSYEQYF
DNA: TGTGCCAGCAGCCTAGCCGGGGTGGGTAGCGGGAGAGGGTCCTACGAGCAGTACTTC

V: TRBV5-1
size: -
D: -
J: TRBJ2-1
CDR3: CASRRGYNEQFF
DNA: TGCGCCAGCAGACGGGGCTACAATGAGCAGTTCTTC

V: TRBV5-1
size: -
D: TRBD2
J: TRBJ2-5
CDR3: CASSPGDSGMVETQYF
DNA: TGCGCCAGCAGCCCGGGTGATAGCGGGATGGTAGAGACCCAGTACTTC

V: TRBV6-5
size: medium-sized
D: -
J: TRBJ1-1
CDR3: CASMRGNTEAFF
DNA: TGTGCCAGCATGCGGGGGAACACTGAAGCTTTCTTT

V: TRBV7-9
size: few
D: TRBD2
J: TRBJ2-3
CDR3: CASSSRTSGTGGDTQYF
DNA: TGTGCCAGCAGCTCCCGGACTAGCGGGACGGGGGGGGATACGCAGTATTTT

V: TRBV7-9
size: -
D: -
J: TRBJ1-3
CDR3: CASSFSGDTIYF
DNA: TGTGCCAGCAGCTTTTCCGGGGACACCATATATTTT

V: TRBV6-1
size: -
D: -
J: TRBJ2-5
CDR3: CASSPRTQETQYF
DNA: TGTGCCAGCAGCCCTAGAACCCAAGAGACCCAGTACTTC

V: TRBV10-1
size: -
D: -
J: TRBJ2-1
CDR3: CASGSWNEQFF
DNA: TGCGCCAGCGGCAGTTGGAATGAGCAGTTCTTC

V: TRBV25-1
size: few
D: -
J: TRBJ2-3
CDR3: CASSARDLSDTQYF
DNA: TGTGCCAGCAGTGCCCGGGACTTATCAGATACGCAGTATTTT

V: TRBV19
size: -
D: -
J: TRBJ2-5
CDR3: CASSITGEETQYF
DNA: TGTGCCAGTAGTATCACGGGAGAAGAGACCCAGTACTTC

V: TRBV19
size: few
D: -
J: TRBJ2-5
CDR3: CASSRGNDIQETQYF
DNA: TGTGCCAGTAGTAGAGGGAACGACATACAAGAGACCCAGTACTTC

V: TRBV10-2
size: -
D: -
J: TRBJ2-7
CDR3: CASSDSRLSEQYF
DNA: TGCGCCAGCAGTGATTCGCGTCTAAGCGAGCAGTACTTC

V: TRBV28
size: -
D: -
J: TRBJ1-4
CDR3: CASSFGRAGKLFF
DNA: TGTGCCAGCAGTTTTGGCAGGGCTGGGAAACTGTTTTTT

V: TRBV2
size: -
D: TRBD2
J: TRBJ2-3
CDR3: CASRGSLGTDTQYF
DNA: TGTGCCAGCCGCGGGAGTTTGGGCACAGATACGCAGTATTTT

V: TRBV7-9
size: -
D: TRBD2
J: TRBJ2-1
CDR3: CASSLAPSGSRYNEQFF
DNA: TGTGCCAGCAGCTTAGCCCCTAGCGGGAGTAGGTACAATGAGCAGTTCTTC

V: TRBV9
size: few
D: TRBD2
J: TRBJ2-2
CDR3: CASSPRTSGSGTGELFF
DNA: TGTGCCAGCAGCCCCCGGACTAGCGGGAGCGGGACCGGGGAGCTGTTTTTT

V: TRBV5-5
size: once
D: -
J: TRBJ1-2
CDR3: CASSLDLGRGYGYTF
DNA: TGTGCCAGCAGCTTGGACCTCGGTAGGGGCTATGGCTACACCTTC

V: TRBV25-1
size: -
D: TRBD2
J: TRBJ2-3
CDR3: CASSERLAGVGADTQYF
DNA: TGTGCCAGCAGTGAACGCCTAGCGGGAGTCGGCGCAGATACGCAGTATTTT

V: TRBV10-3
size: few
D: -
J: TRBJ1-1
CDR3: CAIMPRENTEAFF
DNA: TGTGCCATCATGCCGAGGGAGAACACTGAAGCTTTCTTT

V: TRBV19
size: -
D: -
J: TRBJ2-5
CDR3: CASSTRAGRQETQYF
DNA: TGTGCCAGTAGTACCCGGGCGGGAAGGCAAGAGACCCAGTACTTC

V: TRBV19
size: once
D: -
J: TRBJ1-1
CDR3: CASSTRTARGTEAFF
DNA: TGTGCCAGTAGTACCCGGACAGCCCGGGGCACTGAAGCTTTCTTT

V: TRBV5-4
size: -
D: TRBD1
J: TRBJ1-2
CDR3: CASSSIRTGTLYGYTF
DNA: TGTGCCAGCAGCTCGATCAGGACAGGGACCCTCTATGGCTACACCTTC

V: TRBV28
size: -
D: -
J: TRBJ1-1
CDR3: CASSLPGLNTEAFF
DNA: TGTGCCAGCAGTTTACCAGGGCTGAACACTGAAGCTTTCTTT

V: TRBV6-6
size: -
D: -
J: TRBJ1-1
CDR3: CASSDSLNTEAFF
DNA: TGTGCCAGCAGTGACAGCCTGAACACTGAAGCTTTCTTT

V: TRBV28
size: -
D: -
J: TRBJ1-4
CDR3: CASSLGGYPNEKLFF
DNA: TGTGCCAGCAGTTTGGGGGGGTACCCTAATGAAAAACTGTTTTTT

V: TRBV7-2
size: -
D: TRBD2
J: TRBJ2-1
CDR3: CASSSTGTTNNEQFF
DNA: TGTGCCAGCAGCTCTACCGGGACTACAAACAATGAGCAGTTCTTC

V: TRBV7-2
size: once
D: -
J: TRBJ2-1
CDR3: CASSYVGERSEQFF
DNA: TGTGCCAGCAGCTACGTCGGGGAGAGGTCTGAGCAGTTCTTC

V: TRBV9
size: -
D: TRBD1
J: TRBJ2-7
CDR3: CASSVTGGMWEQYF
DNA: TGTGCCAGCAGCGTGACAGGGGGCATGTGGGAGCAGTACTTC

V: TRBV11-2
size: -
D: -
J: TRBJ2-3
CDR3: CASSPSTDTQYF
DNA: TGTGCCAGCAGCCCAAGCACAGATACGCAGTATTTT

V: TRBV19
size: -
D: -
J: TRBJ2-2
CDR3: CASSIWRTQNTGELFF
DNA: TGTGCCAGTAGTATCTGGCGGACTCAGAACACCGGGGAGCTGTTTTTT

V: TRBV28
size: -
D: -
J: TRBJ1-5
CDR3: CASTGLEFLQPQHF
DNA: TGTGCCAGCACCGGCCTGGAGTTTTTGCAGCCCCAGCATTTT

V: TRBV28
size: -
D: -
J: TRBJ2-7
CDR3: CASGASYEQYF
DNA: TGTGCCAGCGGAGCAAGCTACGAGCAGTACTTC

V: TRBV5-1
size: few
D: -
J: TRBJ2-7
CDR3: CASSSGTNFYEQYF
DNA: TGCGCCAGCAGCTCCGGGACAAATTTTTATGAGCAGTACTTC

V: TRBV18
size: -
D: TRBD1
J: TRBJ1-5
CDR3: CASQGDREHQPQHF
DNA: TGTGCCAGCCAAGGGGACAGGGAGCATCAGCCCCAGCATTTT

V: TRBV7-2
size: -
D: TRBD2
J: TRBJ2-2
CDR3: CASSYSGTRLIGELFF
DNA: TGTGCCAGCAGCTACTCCGGGACTAGGTTAATCGGGGAGCTGTTTTTT

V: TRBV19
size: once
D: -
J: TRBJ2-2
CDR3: CASSAQGTGELFF
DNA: TGTGCCAGTAGCGCACAGGGTACGGGGGAGCTGTTTTTT